This TCR beta chain was recovered during a study of T cells in Graves' hyperthyroidism and ophthalmopathy. Authors of the study amplified TCR beta CDR3 regions from RNA transcripts. With the HTBI primer set, the TCR CDR3 went through a first round of RT-PCR. TCRdb reprocessed the multiplex PCR reads with MiXCR, giving one entry per CDR3 protein. The sample contains 250,000 to 300,000 distinct CDR3 sequences, approximately 14% of which appear only once. Germline trimming cut 3 bases from V and 8 bases from J; bases unmatched to any gene: 8. CDR3 length: 15 amino acids. CDR1 is SEHNR and CDR2 is FQNEAQ in the germline V gene (reference sequence). This clonotype was observed at least ten times.

The origin of this receptor is a middle-aged woman with Graves' hyperthyroidism. V usage is TRBV7-9 and J usage is TRBJ1-4; 8 bases match TRBD1. The material sequenced was blood. The chain's CDR3 is CASSLGQAVLEKLFF. DNA for the CDR3: TGTGCCAGCAGCTTGGGACAGGCGGTACTAGAAAAACTGTTTTTT.